The subject of this entry is one T cell receptor beta chain. What this receptor recognizes is not known. No clone much larger than this one lies a single base away; base qualities are absent. Counted from cysteine to phenylalanine, this CDR3 has 15 amino acids. Only the CDR3 region is kept as DNA, spanning 45 bases read in frame from base 1. The germline V gene supplies CDR1 MNHEY and CDR2 SVGAGI. Relative to germline, V is missing 5 bases and J is missing 3 bases, with 7 bases of the junction outside any gene match. The source of the sample is a study of T cells in tuberculosis (dated by TCRdb to 2016 to 2019). Concerning the study at large: In the study, CD1B tetramers and high-throughput TCR immunosequencing were combined to characterize T cells specific for the mycobacterial lipid antigen glucose monomycolate (GMM). In a South African clinical cohort, IGRA-negative adolescents, IGRA-positive adolescents with latent tuberculosis and adults with active tuberculosis were compared, with under eleven people in each group.

Overall study results and their limits: Which clinical samples got chosen depended on the availability of cryopreserved specimens, and the active tuberculosis cases were adults, whereas the controls were adolescents. Using GEM motif frequencies, a classifier achieved 70% accuracy, whereas a classifier built on the diverse GMM-specific repertoire got to approximately 88% accuracy (AUROC more than 0.85). Shorter CDR3-alpha lengths in active tuberculosis patients partly drove the smaller NN-distances, and the TCR-beta difference was not statistically significant. Smaller mean NN-distances to GMM-specific TCRs were observed in active tuberculosis TCR-alpha repertoires than in IGRA-negative controls, suggesting clonal expansion of GMM-specific TCRs.

At study entry, adolescents were screened for latent tuberculosis infection using a tuberculin skin test and the QuantiFERON-TB GOLD In-Tube IGRA. Immunosequencing of unsorted cryopreserved PBMC covered, on average, roughly 93,000 T cells per clinical donor. Eleven high schools in the Worcester region of the Western Cape, South Africa, served as enrollment sites for adolescents aged 12 to 18 years. Ten M. tuberculosis-infected and some ten uninfected adolescents were selected with matching for age and sex. For the adolescents, PBMC were isolated by density centrifugation from freshly drawn heparinized blood and then cryopreserved. TCR libraries were generated with the immunoSEQ multiplex PCR assay, using TCR-beta and/or TCR-alpha/delta assays for each sample. The Illumina high-throughput platform was used to sequence the amplified TCR libraries. The paper's data handling went like this. Clustering and dimensionality reduction were performed using pairwise TCRdist distances among GMM-specific receptors from ex vivo sorted or in vitro expanded T cells. Each clinical repertoire was scored by mean NN-distance, the average TCRdist to the nearest 10% of tetramer-positive reference sequences. GEM TCR motif frequency was calculated as the fraction of unique TCRs that matched known GEM sequences by V/J usage and CDR3 length. Active tuberculosis was classified by linear discriminant analysis with leave-one-out cross-validation, implemented in scikit-learn. The immuneACCESS repertoire file appears here via TCRdb, limited to in-frame rearrangements. These files lack a portion of the clones; in checked studies, under half of the deficit traces to unresolved V genes, and the cause of the others is not known. That table is the source of V, J and clone size, and D and trimming were worked out from the DNA. Within this sample are around 45,000 clones, with roughly 94% of them counted one time only. Of the sample, roughly 2% is held by the ten largest clones.

The chain couples TRBV6-5 to TRBJ2-7, and 10 junctional nucleotides match TRBD1. The specimen was PBMCs. The sequence came from a donor aged 10-29 years with latent tuberculosis or without tuberculosis infection. Some clones in this sample may be carry-over from other donors' samples. The nucleotides are TGTGCCAGCAGTCGGCGGTGGGACAGGGGCTACGAGCAGTACTTC. This codes for CASSRRWDRGYEQYF.